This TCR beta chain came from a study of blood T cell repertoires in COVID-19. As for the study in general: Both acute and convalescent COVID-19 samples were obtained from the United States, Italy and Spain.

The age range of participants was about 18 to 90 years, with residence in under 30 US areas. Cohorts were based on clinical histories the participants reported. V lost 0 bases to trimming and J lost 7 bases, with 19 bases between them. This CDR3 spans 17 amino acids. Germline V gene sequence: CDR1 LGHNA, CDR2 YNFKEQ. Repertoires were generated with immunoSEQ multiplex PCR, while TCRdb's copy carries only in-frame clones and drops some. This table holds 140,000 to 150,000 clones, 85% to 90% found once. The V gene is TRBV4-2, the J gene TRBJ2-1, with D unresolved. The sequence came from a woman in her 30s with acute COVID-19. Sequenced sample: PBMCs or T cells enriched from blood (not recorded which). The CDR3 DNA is TGTGCCAGCAGCCAAGATGTGGCGCTAAACAGTAAGAATGAGCAGTTCTTC. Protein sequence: CASSQDVALNSKNEQFF.